This entry concerns a single T cell receptor beta chain. This clonotype has more than one count but fewer than ten. Its antigen is not yet known. No per-base quality is available; no much larger clone lies one base away. TCR beta CDR3 regions were amplified from RNA transcripts. The first round of RT-PCR for the TCR CDR3 was performed with the HTBI primer set and the Qiagen OneStep RT-PCR kit. Libraries were constructed in a second round of multiplex PCR, after which size selection and purification were performed. Sequencing of the libraries was done on an Illumina HiSeq2000 using paired-end 100 bp reads. As for the authors' bioinformatics: SOAPnuke was used to process the raw data, removing reads that contained adapters or uncalled bases, had a mean Phred below 15, or lacked an exact match to the constant primer or identifier. High-quality paired reads were merged with COPE v1.2.5, and unique nucleotide sequences were defined as clonotypes. MiTCR v1.1 was used to align clonotypes to the IMGT TRBV, TRBD and TRBJ reference segments. The analysis was restricted to V-J combinations with a frequency above 0.0001, which together covered roughly 99% of the repertoires. A TCS score was defined as the ratio of F50 (clonal expansion) to E x V (chaos), with BLOSUM62-based TCRdist applied between CDR3 peptides within each V-J. Welch's t-statistics and random forest reduced several hundred V-J features to about 13, which were used in a naive Bayes classifier (R e1071). TCRdb handled the public reads itself, with Q25 trimming in fastp and clone calling in MiXCR, and kept productive beta chains. Rows merge per CDR3 protein into single entries with the most common DNA and genes. Clone size and V and J calls follow TCRdb, not the original study. In this sample the table shows roughly 380,000 distinct CDR3 sequences, roughly an eighth of which occur a single time. Of the sample, about 4.9% is held by the ten largest clones.

Graves' hyperthyroidism was defined as stable when no progression to ophthalmopathy occurred over 18 months of follow-up. Hyperthyroidism patients were newly diagnosed, with disease duration under 2 months, and aged 18 to 65 years. Any patient with an uncontrolled infection, another autoimmune disease, pregnancy or lactation was excluded. Diagnoses were established on the basis of clinical symptoms, serum thyroxine and TRAb, thyroid ultrasound, and orbital computed tomography. PBMCs were isolated from about 10 ml of fresh peripheral blood by Ficoll-Paque density gradient centrifugation. Total RNA was extracted using Trizol reagent, and RNA quality was assessed on an Agilent 2100 Bioanalyzer. This sample is part of a study of T cells in Graves' hyperthyroidism and ophthalmopathy (dated by TCRdb to between 2019 and 2020). Background on the whole study: Peripheral blood was collected at initial diagnosis, before any treatment. To identify TCR V-J signatures that set the groups apart, the researchers used a discovery cohort of about a hundred patients, made up of about 44 with Graves' ophthalmopathy and 57 with stable Graves' hyperthyroidism. Prospective prediction of ophthalmopathy was tested in an independent validation cohort consisting of 18 hyperthyroidism patients and some 16 patients who later progressed to ophthalmopathy. The approximately 97 discovery patients were randomly divided into training and test sets at a 7:3 ratio. The study also compared thyroid tissue and blood T-cell repertoires from about six Graves' hyperthyroidism patients. The paper describes TCR Vbeta CDR3 sequencing of about 140 peripheral blood samples, made up of about 40 ophthalmopathy patients, some 76 hyperthyroidism patients and approximately 17 progressor patients. Following sampling, methimazole starting at 30 mg daily was given to hyperthyroidism patients, and high-dose intravenous methylprednisolone was given to ophthalmopathy patients.

CDR1 and CDR2 are drawn from the germline V gene: SGHRS, YFSETQ. V is cut by 0 bases and J by 8 bases, and the space between the germline ends is 12 bases. Including the terminal cysteine and phenylalanine, the CDR3 comprises 14 residues. The entry retains the CDR3 DNA only, 42 bases that are in frame from base 1. Points the paper makes about the study in general: A model built on a 13 V-J signature distinguished ophthalmopathy from stable hyperthyroidism, reaching about 88% sensitivity and 81.08% specificity in cross-validation and 80%/75% in testing. Sample size was not statistically predetermined, and blinding of investigators to group allocation was not performed. Blood samples also contained most of the expanded thyroid clonotypes (frequency above 0.001), which suggests that blood repertoires may reflect thyroid immune responses. In validation, the model predicted progression to ophthalmopathy a median of roughly six months before onset, with 70% to 71% sensitivity and about 72% specificity.

The chain is encoded by TRBV5-1 joined to TRBJ2-1; matching of 5 bases hints at TRBD2 as the D gene. The receptor was derived from a woman aged 18-30 years with Graves' hyperthyroidism. The material sequenced was blood. The CDR3 in this case is CASSLGRGGDEQFF. The DNA reads as follows: TGCGCCAGCAGCTTGGGACGAGGAGGAGATGAGCAGTTCTTC.